The subject of this entry is one TCR beta chain. No antigen is known for it. The study ran its PCR with 60 Vbeta and 13 Jbeta primers. Only in-frame clones appear in the TCRdb table, and some are missing; sequencing was by immunoSEQ multiplex PCR. The sample holds approximately 130,000 clones. The record originates from a study of cytomegalovirus exposure and HLA in healthy donors. Study context: Early released data comprised 80 million or so unique TCRs from HLA-typed donors.

The ends lost 4 bases at V and 11 bases at J; junction bases unmatched: 9. CDR3 length: 13 amino acids. CDR1 SGHDT and CDR2 YYEEEE come from the germline V gene. Study-level findings and limits: Later on, a genetic analysis was performed. It linked a missense variant in DCLRE1C with V- and J-gene trimming of TCR beta. There was a cluster of highly shared sequence variants that was likely a sequencing artifact.

This receptor was taken from a woman in her sixties or seventies in good health and CMV-seronegative. Sequencing was carried out using PBMCs. The rearrangement joins TRBV5-6 to TRBJ1-1; 9 bases agree with TRBD1. CDR3 coding DNA: TGTGCCAGCAGCACCGGGACAGGGTCTTGGGCTTTCTTT. This codes for CASSTGTGSWAFF.